One and the same sample provided the 13 T cell receptor beta chains below, sequenced in a study of human T cells and chemical hapten exposure. The time point is: patch test 2, 6 weeks after DPC sensitization. Treatment defined: therapeutic diphenylcyclopropenone sensitization with weekly scalp DPC. TCRdb re-called the RACE reads with MiXCR, one entry per CDR3 protein. The sample has over 100,000 distinct CDR3 sequences; roughly a tenth are singletons. The sequenced sample was whole blood, obtained in connection with sensitization to the hapten diphenylcyclopropenone (DPC). The receptor set was obtained from a woman aged 40 to 50 with alopecia areata. Some clones in this sample may be carry-over from other donors' samples.

Details on this clonotype: Just one base apart from a much larger clone, this may be a read error. The chain has TRBV27 and TRBJ2-1; no firm D call. Germline V gives CDR1 MNHEY, CDR2 SMNVEV (reference sequence). The CDR3 is made up of 11 amino acids. V was pared by 2 bases and J by 5 bases, with 1 base between. In DNA, the CDR3 is TGTGCCAGCAGTTTAGACAATGAGCAGTTCTTC. Its translation is CASSLDNEQFF.

This clonotype was detected ten times or more. The V gene is TRBV4-3, the J gene TRBJ1-4; tentatively, D is TRBD1 (5 bases). Germline CDR1 LGHNA, CDR2 YSLEER. V was pared by 0 bases and J by 2 bases, with 10 bases between. The CDR3 length is 16 residues. The CDR3 region is CASSQDQKGTNEKLFF. The CDR3 nucleotides are TGCGCCAGCAGCCAAGATCAGAAGGGGACTAATGAAAAACTGTTTTTT.

This clonotype was seen ten or more times. The rearrangement links TRBV7-2 to TRBJ2-5; D gene unclear. This CDR3 has 14 amino acids. From germline, CDR1 is SGHTA and CDR2 FQGNSA. The V end was cut by 4 bases, the J end by 1 base, with 10 bases between. CDR3 loop: CASSSGRLQETQYF. In DNA, the CDR3 is TGTGCCAGCAGCTCTGGACGGCTCCAAGAGACCCAGTACTTC.

This clonotype was seen many times. J is TRBJ1-2 and V is TRBV13, with TRBD1 identical over 10 bases. V lost 6 bases, J lost 7 bases, and 14 bases stayed unmatched. The CDR3 loop spans 16 amino acids. Germline values: CDR1 PRHDT, CDR2 FYEKMQ (reference sequence). The CDR3 reads CASSYKPGQGTVGYTF. Written as DNA, the CDR3 is TGTGCCAGCAGTTATAAGCCGGGACAGGGGACGGTTGGCTACACCTTC.

This clonotype was observed at least ten times. The gene calls are TRBV5-1 and TRBJ1-4; D is possibly TRBD1 (5 bases). The V end was cut by 4 bases, the J end by 6 bases, with 19 bases between. The CDR3 covers 16 residues. Germline CDR1 SGHRS, CDR2 YFSETQ. CDR3 nucleotide sequence: TGCGCCAGCAGCAGTTCAGGGTTGGACCCCGATGAAAAACTGTTTTTT. It codes for CASSSSGLDPDEKLFF.

The V and J genes are TRBV7-2 and TRBJ1-5; D is ambiguous. Trimming took 1 base from V and 2 from J, leaving 9 bases between them. The germline V gene encodes CDR1 SGHTA and CDR2 FQGNSA. CDR3 length equals 15 residues. The CDR3 nucleotides read TGTGCCAGCAGCTTAGAGCATTGGGGCAATCAGCCCCAGCATTTT. Amino acid sequence: CASSLEHWGNQPQHF.

This clonotype showed up just a few times. V gene TRBV11-2 combines with J gene TRBJ2-1; 7 bases map to TRBD1. Trimming cost V 5 bases and J 5 bases; bases outside gene matches: 12. Per the germline V gene, CDR1 is SGHAT and CDR2 is FQNNGV. The length of the CDR3 is 16 residues. CDR3 region: CASSPKEGAFDNEQFF. DNA of the CDR3: TGTGCCAGCAGCCCCAAAGAGGGGGCTTTCGACAATGAGCAGTTCTTC.

This clonotype was observed at least ten times. This chain uses TRBV3-1 with TRBJ2-1; possibly TRBD2 for D (5 bases). Germline V gene sequence: CDR1 LGHDT, CDR2 YNNKEL (reference sequence). The V and J ends lost 7 bases and 0 bases respectively, with 22 bases between them. This CDR3 is built from 18 residues. DNA for the CDR3: TGTGCCAGCATCAGCGGTGGTGGGTCACCTAGCTCCTACAATGAGCAGTTCTTC. Translated: CASISGGGSPSSYNEQFF.

The sample holds a few counts of this clonotype. The rearrangement uses TRBV6-1 and TRBJ2-5; maybe TRBD2 (5 bases). V lost 6 bases, J lost 1 base, and 9 bases lay in between. CDR3 length: 13 residues. CDR1 is MNHNS and CDR2 is SASEGT in the germline V gene. CDR3 sequence: CASSRRLQETQYF. Here the CDR3 DNA reads TGTGCCAGCAGCAGGAGGCTCCAAGAGACCCAGTACTTC.

V is TRBV7-8 and J is TRBJ2-7; 11 bases are shared with TRBD1. The V gene's germline CDR1 is SGHVS and CDR2 FQNEAQ. V dropped 2 bases and J dropped 1; count of bases not matched to a gene: 4. The CDR3 runs to 16 residues. CDR3: CASSLLRDRGSYEQYF. In nucleotides, the CDR3 is TGTGCCAGCAGCTTACTTCGGGACAGGGGGTCCTACGAGCAGTACTTC.

This clonotype was recorded at least ten times. The chain has TRBV12-3 or TRBV12-4 and TRBJ2-7; D is uncertain. There are 17 residues in the CDR3. Trimming removed 3 bases at V and 3 bases at J, with 21 bases between. The CDR3 loop is CASSLMGSNQLHYEQYF. Here the CDR3 DNA reads TGTGCCAGCAGTTTGATGGGTTCGAATCAACTCCACTACGAGCAGTACTTC.

At least ten counts were recorded for this clonotype. The chain carries TRBV9 and TRBJ2-2, with D tentatively TRBD1 (6 bases). Trimming cost V 0 bases and J 6 bases, with 9 bases left between them. Germline lookup yields CDR1 SGDLS and CDR2 YYNGEE. This CDR3 contains 14 residues. The DNA for the CDR3 is TGTGCCAGCAGCGTAGTGGGGGCGCCCGGGGAGCTGTTTTTT. This gives the protein CASSVVGAPGELFF.

Written as DNA, the CDR3 is TGTGCCAGCTCACCACGCCCTGCAGGCGCTTTCTTT. The encoded protein is CASSPRPAGAFF. This sequence joins TRBV18 and TRBJ1-1; D is unresolved. Per the germline V gene, CDR1 is KGHSH and CDR2 is LQKENI. The length of the CDR3 is 12 residues. Trimming pared 1 base from V and 11 bases from J, leaving 11 bases between.